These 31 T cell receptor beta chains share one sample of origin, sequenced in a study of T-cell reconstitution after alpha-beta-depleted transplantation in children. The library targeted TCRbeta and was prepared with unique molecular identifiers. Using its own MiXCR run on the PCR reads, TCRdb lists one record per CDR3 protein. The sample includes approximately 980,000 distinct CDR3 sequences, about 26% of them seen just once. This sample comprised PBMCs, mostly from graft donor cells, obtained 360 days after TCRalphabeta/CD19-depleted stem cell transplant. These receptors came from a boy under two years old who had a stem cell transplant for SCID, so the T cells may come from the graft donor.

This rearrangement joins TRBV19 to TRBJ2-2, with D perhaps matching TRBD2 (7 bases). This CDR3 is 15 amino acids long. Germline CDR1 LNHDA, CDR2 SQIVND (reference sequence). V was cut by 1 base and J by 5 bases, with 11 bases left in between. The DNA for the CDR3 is TGTGCCAGTAGTATAGGCGGGGGCGAGACCGGGGAGCTGTTTTTT. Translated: CASSIGGGETGELFF.

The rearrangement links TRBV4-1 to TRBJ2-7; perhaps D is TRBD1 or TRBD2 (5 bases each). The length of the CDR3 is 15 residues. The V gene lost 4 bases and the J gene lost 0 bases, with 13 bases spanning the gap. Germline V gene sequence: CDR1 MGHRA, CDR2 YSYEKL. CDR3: CASSREGRRSYEQYF. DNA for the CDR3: TGCGCCAGCAGCCGAGAGGGACGCCGCTCCTACGAGCAGTACTTC.

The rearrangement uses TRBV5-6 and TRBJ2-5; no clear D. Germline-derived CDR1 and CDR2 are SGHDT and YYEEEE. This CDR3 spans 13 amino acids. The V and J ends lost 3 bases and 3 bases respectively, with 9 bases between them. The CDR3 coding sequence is TGTGCCAGCAGCTCTCTCCAAAAAGAGACCCAGTACTTC. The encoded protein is CASSSLQKETQYF. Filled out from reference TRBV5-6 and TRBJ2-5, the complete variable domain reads DAGVTQSPTHLIKTRGQQVTLRCSPKSGHDTVSWYQQALGQGPQFIFQYYEEEERQRGNFPDRFSGHQFPNYSSELNVNALLLGDSALYLCASSSLQKETQYFGPGTRLLVL.

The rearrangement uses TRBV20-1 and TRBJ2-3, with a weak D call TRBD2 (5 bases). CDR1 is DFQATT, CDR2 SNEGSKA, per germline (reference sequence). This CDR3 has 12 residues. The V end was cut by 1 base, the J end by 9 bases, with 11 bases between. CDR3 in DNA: TGCAGTGCTAGAGCCGGGATCGGAACGCAGTATTTT. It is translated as CSARAGIGTQYF.

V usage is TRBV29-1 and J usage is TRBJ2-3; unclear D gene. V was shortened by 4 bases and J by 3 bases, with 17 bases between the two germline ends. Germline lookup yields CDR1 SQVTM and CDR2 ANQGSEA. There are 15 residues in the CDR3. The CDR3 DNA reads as TGCAGCGTTGCCCTACGAGGACCGACGACAGATACGCAGTATTTT. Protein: CSVALRGPTTDTQYF.

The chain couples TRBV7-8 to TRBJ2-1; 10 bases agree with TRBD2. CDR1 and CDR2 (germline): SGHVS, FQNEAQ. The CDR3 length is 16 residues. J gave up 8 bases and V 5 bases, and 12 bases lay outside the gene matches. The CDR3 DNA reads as TGTGCCAGCAGCCTATCCAGCGGGGGGGCCTGGGATGAGCAGTTCTTC. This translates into CASSLSSGGAWDEQFF.

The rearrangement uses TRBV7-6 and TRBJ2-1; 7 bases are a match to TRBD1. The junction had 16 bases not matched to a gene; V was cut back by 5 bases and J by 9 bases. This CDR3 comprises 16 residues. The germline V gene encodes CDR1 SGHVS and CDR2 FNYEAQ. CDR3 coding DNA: TGTGCCAGCAGCGAAGAAGTAGGGGGCCTGGCTCTTGAGCAGTTCTTC. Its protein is CASSEEVGGLALEQFF.

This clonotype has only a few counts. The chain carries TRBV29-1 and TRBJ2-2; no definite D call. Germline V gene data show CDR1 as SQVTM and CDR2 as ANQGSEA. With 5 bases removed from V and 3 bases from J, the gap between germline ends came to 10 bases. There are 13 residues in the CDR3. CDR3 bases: TGCAGCGTTTCCGGGCTGTACACCGGGGAGCTGTTTTTT. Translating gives CSVSGLYTGELFF.

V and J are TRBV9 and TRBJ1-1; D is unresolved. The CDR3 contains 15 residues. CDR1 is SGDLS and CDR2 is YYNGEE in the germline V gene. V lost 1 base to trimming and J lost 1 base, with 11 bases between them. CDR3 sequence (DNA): TGTGCCAGCAGCGTATCCGCGAGAGGGAACACTGAAGCTTTCTTT. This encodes CASSVSARGNTEAFF.

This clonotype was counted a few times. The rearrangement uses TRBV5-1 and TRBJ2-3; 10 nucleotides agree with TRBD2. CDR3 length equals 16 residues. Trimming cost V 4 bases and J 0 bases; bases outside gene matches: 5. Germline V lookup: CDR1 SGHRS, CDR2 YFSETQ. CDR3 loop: CASSILAGVSTDTQYF. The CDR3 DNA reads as TGCGCCAGCAGCATCCTAGCGGGGGTTAGCACAGATACGCAGTATTTT.

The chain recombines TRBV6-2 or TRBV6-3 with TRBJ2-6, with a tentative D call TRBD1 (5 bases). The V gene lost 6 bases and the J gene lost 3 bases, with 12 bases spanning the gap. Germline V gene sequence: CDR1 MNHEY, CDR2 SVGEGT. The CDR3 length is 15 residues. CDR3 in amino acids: CASSSPGIGANVLTF. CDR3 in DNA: TGTGCCAGCAGCTCCCCAGGGATTGGGGCCAACGTCCTGACTTTC.

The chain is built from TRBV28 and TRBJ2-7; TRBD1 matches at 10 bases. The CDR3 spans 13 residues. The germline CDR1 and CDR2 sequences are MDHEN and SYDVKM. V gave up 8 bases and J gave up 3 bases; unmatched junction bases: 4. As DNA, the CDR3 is TGTGCCAGCCGGGACAGGGGCTTCTACGAGCAGTACTTC. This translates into CASRDRGFYEQYF.

The CDR3 DNA reads TGTGCCAGCAAACTAACCAATGAGCAGTTCTTC. Translated: CASKLTNEQFF. The chain combines TRBV5-6 with TRBJ2-1; no reliable D call. The germline V gene encodes CDR1 SGHDT and CDR2 YYEEEE. V was cut by 6 bases and J by 6 bases, with 7 bases left in between. The CDR3 sequence is 11 residues long.

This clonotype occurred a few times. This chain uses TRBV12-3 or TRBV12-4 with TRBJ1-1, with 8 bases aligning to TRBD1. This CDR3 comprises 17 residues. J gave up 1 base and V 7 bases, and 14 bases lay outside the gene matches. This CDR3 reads CASTRQGRGLTNTEAFF. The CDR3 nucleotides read TGTGCCAGCACTCGACAAGGCAGGGGGCTTACGAACACTGAAGCTTTCTTT.

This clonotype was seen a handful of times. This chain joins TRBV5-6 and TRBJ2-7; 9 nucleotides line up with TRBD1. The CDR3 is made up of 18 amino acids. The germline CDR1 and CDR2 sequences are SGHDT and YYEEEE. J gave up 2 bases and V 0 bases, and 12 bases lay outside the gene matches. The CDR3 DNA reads TGTGCCAGCAGCTTGGGACCACTCGGACAGGGGCCCCCCTACGAGCAGTACTTC. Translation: CASSLGPLGQGPPYEQYF.

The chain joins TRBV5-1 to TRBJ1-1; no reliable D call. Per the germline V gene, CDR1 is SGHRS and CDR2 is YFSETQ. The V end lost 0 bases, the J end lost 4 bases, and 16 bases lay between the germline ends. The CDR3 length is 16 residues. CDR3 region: CASSLEDPGYGTEAFF. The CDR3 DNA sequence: TGCGCCAGCAGCTTGGAGGATCCGGGATACGGCACTGAAGCTTTCTTT. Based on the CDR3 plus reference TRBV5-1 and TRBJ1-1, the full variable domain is KAGVTQTPRYLIKTRGQQVTLSCSPISGHRSVSWYQQTPGQGLQFLFEYFSETQRNKGNFPGRFSGRQFSNSRSEMNVSTLELGDSALYLCASSLEDPGYGTEAFFGQGTRLTVV.

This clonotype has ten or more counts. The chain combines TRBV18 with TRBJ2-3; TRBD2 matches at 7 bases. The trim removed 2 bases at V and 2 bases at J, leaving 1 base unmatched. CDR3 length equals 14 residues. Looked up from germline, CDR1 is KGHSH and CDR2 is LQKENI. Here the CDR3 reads CASSPGTNTDTQYF. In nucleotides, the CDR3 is TGTGCCAGCTCACCAGGGACTAACACAGATACGCAGTATTTT.

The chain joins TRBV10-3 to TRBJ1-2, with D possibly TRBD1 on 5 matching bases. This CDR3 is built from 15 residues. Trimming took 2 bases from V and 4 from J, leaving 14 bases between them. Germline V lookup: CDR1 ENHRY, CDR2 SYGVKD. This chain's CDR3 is CAISEQKGRSYGYTF. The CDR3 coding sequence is TGTGCCATCAGTGAGCAGAAGGGGCGGAGCTATGGCTACACCTTC.

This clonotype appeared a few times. The CDR3 loop reads CAISGGGTSTDTQYF. The CDR3 nucleotides are TGTGCCATCAGTGGGGGGGGGACTAGCACAGATACGCAGTATTTT. The V call is TRBV10-3, the J call TRBJ2-3; TRBD2 matches at 7 bases. Germline CDR1 ENHRY, CDR2 SYGVKD. The junction had 4 bases not matched to a gene; V was cut back by 4 bases and J by 0 bases. The CDR3 covers 15 residues.

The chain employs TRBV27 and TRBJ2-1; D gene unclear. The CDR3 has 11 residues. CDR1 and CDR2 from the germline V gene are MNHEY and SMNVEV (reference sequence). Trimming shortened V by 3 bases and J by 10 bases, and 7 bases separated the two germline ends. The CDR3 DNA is TGTGCCAGCAGTTTCGGACCGGAGCAGTTCTTC. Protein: CASSFGPEQFF.

CDR3 amino acids: CATSDFGGREPQHF. DNA of the CDR3: TGTGCCACCAGTGATTTCGGAGGGAGAGAGCCCCAGCATTTT. The chain has TRBV24-1 and TRBJ1-5; D is uncertain. Trimming took 1 base from V and 8 from J, leaving 11 bases between them. CDR1 is KGHDR and CDR2 is SFDVKD in the germline V gene. The CDR3 is 14 amino acids.

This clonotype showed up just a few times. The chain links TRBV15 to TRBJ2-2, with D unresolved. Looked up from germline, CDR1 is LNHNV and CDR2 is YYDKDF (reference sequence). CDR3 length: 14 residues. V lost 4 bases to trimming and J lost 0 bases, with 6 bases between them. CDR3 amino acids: CATSIRSNTGELFF. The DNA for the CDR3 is TGTGCCACCAGCATCAGGTCGAACACCGGGGAGCTGTTTTTT.

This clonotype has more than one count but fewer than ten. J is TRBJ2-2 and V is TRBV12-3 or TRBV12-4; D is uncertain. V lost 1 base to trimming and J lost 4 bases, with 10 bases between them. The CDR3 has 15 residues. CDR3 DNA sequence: TGTGCCAGCAGTTTAGGAGCTCGCACCACCGGGGAGCTGTTTTTT. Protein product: CASSLGARTTGELFF.

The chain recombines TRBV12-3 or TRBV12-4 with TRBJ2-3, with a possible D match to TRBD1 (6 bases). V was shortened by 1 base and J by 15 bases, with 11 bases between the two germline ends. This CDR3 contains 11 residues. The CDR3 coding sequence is TGTGCCAGCAGTTTAGGTGAGGGACAATATTTT. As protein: CASSLGEGQYF.

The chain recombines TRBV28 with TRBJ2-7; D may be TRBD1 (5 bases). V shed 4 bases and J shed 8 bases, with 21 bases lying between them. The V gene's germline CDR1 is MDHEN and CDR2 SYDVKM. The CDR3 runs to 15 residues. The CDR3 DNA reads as TGTGCCAGCAGTTCGCGCCGACAGCCGGCCTTAAAGCAGTACTTC. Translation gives CASSSRRQPALKQYF.

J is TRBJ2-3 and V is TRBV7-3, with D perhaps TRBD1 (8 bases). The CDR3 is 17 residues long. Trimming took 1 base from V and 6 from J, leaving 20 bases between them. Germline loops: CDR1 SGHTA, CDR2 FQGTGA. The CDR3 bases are TGTGCCAGCAGCTTAAGCCCACAGGGGGAGGGGTGGGATACGCAGTATTTT. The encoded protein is CASSLSPQGEGWDTQYF. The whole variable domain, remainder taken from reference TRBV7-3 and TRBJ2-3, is GAGVSQTPSNKVTEKGKYVELRCDPISGHTALYWYRQSLGQGPEFLIYFQGTGAADDSGLPNDRFFAVRPEGSVSTLKIQRTERGDSAVYLCASSLSPQGEGWDTQYFGPGTRLTVL.

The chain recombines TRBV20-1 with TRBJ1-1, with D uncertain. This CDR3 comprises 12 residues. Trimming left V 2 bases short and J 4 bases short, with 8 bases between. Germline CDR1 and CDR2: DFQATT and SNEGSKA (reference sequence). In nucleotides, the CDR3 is TGCAGTGCTAGAAGGGTGAGCACTGAAGCTTTCTTT. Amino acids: CSARRVSTEAFF.

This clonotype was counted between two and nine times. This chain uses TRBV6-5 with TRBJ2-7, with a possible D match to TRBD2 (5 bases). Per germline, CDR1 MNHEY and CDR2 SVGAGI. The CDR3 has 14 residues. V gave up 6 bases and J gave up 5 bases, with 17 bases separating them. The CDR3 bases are TGTGCCAGCAGCCCTGGGTCGGGGTCCCACGAGCAGTACTTC. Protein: CASSPGSGSHEQYF.

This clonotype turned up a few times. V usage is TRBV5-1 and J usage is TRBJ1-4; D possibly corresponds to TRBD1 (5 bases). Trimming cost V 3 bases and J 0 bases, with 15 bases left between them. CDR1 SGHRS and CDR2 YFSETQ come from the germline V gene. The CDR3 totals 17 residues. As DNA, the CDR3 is TGCGCCAGCAGCTGGGGGTCGGACCATTCAACTAATGAAAAACTGTTTTTT. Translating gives CASSWGSDHSTNEKLFF.

The CDR3 protein is CSARVGVSSNQPQHF. Written as DNA, the CDR3 is TGCAGTGCTAGAGTCGGGGTTTCGAGCAATCAGCCCCAGCATTTT. The chain employs TRBV20-1 and TRBJ1-5; D ambiguous. This CDR3 is 15 amino acids long. The germline V gene encodes CDR1 DFQATT and CDR2 SNEGSKA (reference sequence). V was clipped by 1 base and J by 1 base, with 11 bases between them.

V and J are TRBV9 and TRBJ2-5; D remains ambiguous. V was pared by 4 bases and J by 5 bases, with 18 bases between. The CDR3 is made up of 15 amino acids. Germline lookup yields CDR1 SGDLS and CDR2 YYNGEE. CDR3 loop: CASSLGSITRETQYF. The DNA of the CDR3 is TGTGCCAGCAGCCTCGGCAGTATAACAAGGGAGACCCAGTACTTC.